The 15 T cell receptor beta chains below come from one sample, sequenced in a study of somatic mutations in cytotoxic T cells in rheumatoid arthritis. Assay used: immunoSEQ multiplex PCR; TCRdb lists only in-frame clones, some missing. The sample has about 10,000 clones; more than 70% are singletons. The sample taken for sequencing was CD8+ T cells sorted from blood. The receptors come from an adult with rheumatoid arthritis.

The chain couples TRBV29-1 to TRBJ2-7, with 9 nucleotides matching TRBD1. V lost 5 bases to trimming and J lost 2 bases; unmatched junction nucleotides: 4. The CDR3 extends over 13 amino acids. Germline-derived CDR1 and CDR2 are SQVTM and ANQGSEA. CDR3 region: CSVRTGETYEQYF. CDR3 sequence (DNA): TGCAGCGTTAGGACAGGGGAGACCTACGAGCAGTACTTC.

The gene calls are TRBV9 and TRBJ2-5; 9 bases are a match to TRBD2. The CDR3 has 16 amino acids. Trimming at V came to 0 bases and at J to 5 bases, leaving 8 bases not matched to a gene. Per the germline V gene, CDR1 is SGDLS and CDR2 is YYNGEE. The CDR3 region is CASSVEASGATETQYF. The CDR3 DNA is TGTGCCAGCAGCGTAGAGGCTAGCGGGGCTACGGAGACCCAGTACTTC.

The V call is TRBV7-6, the J call TRBJ2-2; D gene ambiguous. Trimming pared 0 bases from V and 3 bases from J, leaving 14 bases between. The germline gives CDR1 SGHVS, CDR2 FNYEAQ. The CDR3 extends over 17 amino acids. In DNA form, the CDR3 reads TGTGCCAGCAGCTTAGCAGAGGAAGATGGGGACACCGGGGAGCTGTTTTTT. Translation gives CASSLAEEDGDTGELFF.

The genes are TRBV29-1 and TRBJ2-7; D is unresolved. Trimming shortened V by 2 bases and J by 6 bases, and 11 bases separated the two germline ends. Germline V lookup: CDR1 SQVTM, CDR2 ANQGSEA. The CDR3 length is 12 residues. This chain's CDR3 is CSVELTPAEQYF. The CDR3 coding sequence is TGCAGCGTTGAATTAACCCCAGCCGAGCAGTACTTC.

Only a few counts were recorded for this clone. This sequence joins TRBV4-2 and TRBJ1-6; tentatively, D is TRBD1 (5 bases). CDR3 length equals 16 residues. Germline V CDR1 and CDR2: LGHNA, YNFKEQ. V was trimmed by 1 base and J by 2 bases, leaving 9 bases between them. The CDR3 region is CASSQVKGPYNSPLHF. CDR3 in DNA: TGTGCCAGCAGCCAAGTAAAGGGACCCTATAATTCACCCCTCCACTTT.

The chain has TRBV7-6 and TRBJ2-3; no definite D call. Trimming pared 5 bases from V and 1 base from J, leaving 22 bases between. Per germline, CDR1 SGHVS and CDR2 FNYEAQ. The CDR3 covers 18 residues. CDR3 nucleotide sequence: TGTGCCAGCAGCAAGGTCGGGTTAAATCTGGCCGGCACAGATACGCAGTATTTT. Protein product: CASSKVGLNLAGTDTQYF.

The chain carries TRBV7-2 and TRBJ1-2; D may be TRBD1 (6 bases). The CDR3 has 13 amino acids. With 5 bases removed from V and 4 bases from J, the gap between germline ends came to 11 bases. CDR1 is SGHTA, CDR2 FQGNSA, per germline. The CDR3 loop is CASSAGGAYGYTF. The CDR3 DNA follows: TGTGCCAGCAGCGCGGGGGGCGCCTATGGCTACACCTTC.

The chain has TRBV27 and TRBJ2-1; no reliable D call. Per the germline V gene, CDR1 is MNHEY and CDR2 is SMNVEV (reference sequence). The CDR3 spans 13 residues. V was clipped by 4 bases and J by 0 bases, with 4 bases between them. The CDR3 is CASSSSSYNEQFF. CDR3 bases: TGTGCCAGCAGTTCCAGCTCCTACAATGAGCAGTTCTTC.

This clone was seen a handful of times. The chain recombines TRBV5-1 with TRBJ1-2; 7 nucleotides align to TRBD1. CDR1 and CDR2 (germline): SGHRS, YFSETQ. V lost 4 bases and J lost 0; bases outside the gene matches: 6. The CDR3 has 15 amino acids. Here the CDR3 DNA reads TGCGCCAGCAGCCCCCGGGGACAGACTAACTATGGCTACACCTTC. Residues: CASSPRGQTNYGYTF.

J is TRBJ2-5 and V is TRBV5-4, with 8 bases lining up with TRBD2. The V segment lost 4 bases and the J segment 1 base; nucleotides outside the gene matches: 12. CDR3 length: 17 amino acids. Germline-derived CDR1 and CDR2 are SGHNT and YYREEE (reference sequence). CDR3 in DNA: TGTGCCAGCAGCCCTTGGGGTGGCGGGGGGTTCCAAGAGACCCAGTACTTC. Its translation is CASSPWGGGGFQETQYF.

The chain uses TRBV5-6 and TRBJ2-1; TRBD1 matches at 9 bases. CDR1 and CDR2 from the germline V gene are SGHDT and YYEEEE. Losses at the gene ends were 4 bases for V and 3 bases for J; bases not matched to a gene: 8. The CDR3 covers 16 residues. CDR3 DNA: TGTGCCAGCAGCGAGGTGGACAGGGGTAACTACAATGAGCAGTTCTTC. Its protein is CASSEVDRGNYNEQFF.

For this clone: One junction end does not reproduce the germline sequence, and a read error may be involved. The rearrangement uses TRBV2 and TRBJ2-5; D is possibly TRBD1 (5 bases). Germline-derived CDR1 and CDR2 are SNHLY and FYNNEI. This CDR3 comprises 14 residues. DNA of the CDR3: TGTGCCAGCAGCGAAGACAGAAACCAAGAGACCCAGTACTTC. As protein: CASSEDRNQETQYF.

This chain links TRBV27 with TRBJ1-1; the match to TRBD1 covers 8 bases. CDR3 length: 15 residues. Per germline, CDR1 MNHEY and CDR2 SMNVEV (reference sequence). V lost 3 bases, J lost 4 bases, and 7 bases stayed unmatched. CDR3 DNA sequence: TGTGCCAGCAGTTTTCTCCAGGGGGCGGGCACTGAAGCTTTCTTT. This gives the protein CASSFLQGAGTEAFF.

CDR3 coding DNA: TGTGCCAGCACTGACAGGGTTGGCCAGCCCCAGCATTTT. Translation gives CASTDRVGQPQHF. The V call is TRBV27, the J call TRBJ1-5; 7 bases are a match to TRBD1. CDR3 length equals 13 residues. V lost 7 bases, J lost 7 bases, and 7 bases stayed unmatched. Germline V gene sequence: CDR1 MNHEY, CDR2 SMNVEV (reference sequence).

The chain links TRBV28 to TRBJ2-7; TRBD2 agrees at 10 bases. After removal of 1 base from V and 2 bases from J, the junction contained 2 bases not matched to a gene. This CDR3 contains 15 residues. Per the germline V gene, CDR1 is MDHEN and CDR2 is SYDVKM. The CDR3, as DNA: TGTGCCAGCAGTTTATATCTAGCGGGAGCCTACGAGCAGTACTTC. Protein product: CASSLYLAGAYEQYF.